This TCR beta chain comes out of a study of regulatory T cells in long-lasting Graves disease. Sample time point: persistent/refractory GD, antithyroid drugs over 5 years with positive TRAb. Following extraction of RNA from PBMCs, that RNA was used to make the TCR library. Both iRepertoire HTBI primers and Arm-PCR of CDR3 regions were used to build the TCR beta libraries. MiXCR was run by TCRdb on the multiplex PCR reads, yielding one entry per CDR3 protein. The sample includes some 330,000 distinct CDR3 sequences, approximately 23% of them seen just once. Points from the study as a whole: Persistent patients shared more public clonotypes (about 2,700) than newly diagnosed patients (under 1,000).

Many counts were recorded for this clonotype. Its antigen is unidentified. This material consisted of peripheral blood mononuclear cells (PBMCs), taken when the disease was refractory, from a patient treated with antithyroid drugs. The source of this sequence is a woman aged 40 to 50 with Graves disease.

CDR3 nucleotide sequence: TGTGCCAGCAGCCCCGACAGGCAGAATCAGCCCCAGCATTTT. Its protein is CASSPDRQNQPQHF. The chain is built from TRBV12-3 or TRBV12-4 and TRBJ1-5; the D gene is possibly TRBD1 (6 bases). The CDR3 is 14 residues long. V was cut by 6 bases and J by 4 bases, with 13 bases left in between.